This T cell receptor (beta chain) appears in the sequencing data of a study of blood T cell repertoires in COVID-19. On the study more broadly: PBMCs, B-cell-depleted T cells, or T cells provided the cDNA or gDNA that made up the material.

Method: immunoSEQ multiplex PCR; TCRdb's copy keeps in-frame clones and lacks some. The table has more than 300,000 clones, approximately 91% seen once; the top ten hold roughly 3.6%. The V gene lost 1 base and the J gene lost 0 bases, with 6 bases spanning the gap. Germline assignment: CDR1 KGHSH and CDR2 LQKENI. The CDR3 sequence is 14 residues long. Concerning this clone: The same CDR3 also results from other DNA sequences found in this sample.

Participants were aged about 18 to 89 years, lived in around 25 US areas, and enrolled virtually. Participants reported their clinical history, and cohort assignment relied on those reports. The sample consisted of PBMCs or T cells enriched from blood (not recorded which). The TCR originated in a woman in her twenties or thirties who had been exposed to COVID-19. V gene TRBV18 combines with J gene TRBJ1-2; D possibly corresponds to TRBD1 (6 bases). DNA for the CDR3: TGTGCCAGCTCACCACAGGGGGCTAACTATGGCTACACCTTC. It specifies CASSPQGANYGYTF.